This is a list of T cell receptor beta chains from one sample in a study of response to subunit inactivated influenza vaccine. MiXCR was run by TCRdb on the RT-PCR reads, yielding one entry per CDR3 protein. The sample has a few hundred thousand distinct CDR3 sequences, less than 15% seen once. This sample comprised PBMCs from blood, obtained about 11 days after vaccination. Receptors originate from a man aged 50-59 years who received an inactivated influenza vaccine. Both conserved end residues are part of each CDR3. A D gene is named only where the DNA matches it firmly. Clone size is not always given. Where it is, it says once, few, many or a class for expanded clones.

len: 15
j_gene: TRBJ2-5
d_gene: NA
abundance: NA
v_gene: TRBV12-3/TRBV12-4
CDR3nt: TGTGCCAGCAGTTTAGCGAGAAGGGGCCAAGAGACCCAGTACTTC
CDR3aa: CASSLARRGQETQYF

len: 20
j_gene: TRBJ2-7
d_gene: NA
abundance: few
v_gene: TRBV5-1
CDR3nt: TGCGCCAGCAGCTTTGGGAGTATTGGCGGGACAGTCCGAACCCTTTACGAGCAGTACTTC
CDR3aa: CASSFGSIGGTVRTLYEQYF

len: 13
j_gene: TRBJ2-3
d_gene: TRBD2
abundance: NA
v_gene: TRBV24-1
CDR3nt: TGTGCCACCGCGGGGGGGGGCACAGATACGCAGTATTTT
CDR3aa: CATAGGGTDTQYF

len: 12
j_gene: TRBJ1-1
d_gene: NA
abundance: NA
v_gene: TRBV7-2
CDR3nt: TGTGCCAGCAGTGTGGGCAGTCCTGAAGCTTTCTTT
CDR3aa: CASSVGSPEAFF

len: 15
j_gene: TRBJ2-2
d_gene: TRBD1
abundance: many
v_gene: TRBV15
CDR3nt: TGTGCCACCAGCAGAGGACAGGGAAAGACCGGGGAGCTGTTTTTT
CDR3aa: CATSRGQGKTGELFF

len: 13
j_gene: TRBJ2-3
d_gene: NA
abundance: NA
v_gene: TRBV10-3
CDR3nt: TGTGCCATCAGTGAGGACCGAGGGGATACGCAGTATTTT
CDR3aa: CAISEDRGDTQYF

len: 15
j_gene: TRBJ1-5
d_gene: TRBD1
abundance: many
v_gene: TRBV7-2
CDR3nt: TGTGCCAGCAGCTTATCGACAGGGTACAATCAGCCCCAGCATTTT
CDR3aa: CASSLSTGYNQPQHF

len: 15
j_gene: TRBJ2-1
d_gene: NA
abundance: NA
v_gene: TRBV5-1
CDR3nt: TGCGCCAGCAGCTTTACAGGAACCCCATACAATGAGCAGTTCTTC
CDR3aa: CASSFTGTPYNEQFF

len: 14
j_gene: TRBJ2-3
d_gene: NA
abundance: NA
v_gene: TRBV27
CDR3nt: TGTCCCAACGGCCCCGGACGAGACACAGATACGCAGTATTTT
CDR3aa: CPNGPGRDTDTQYF

len: 12
j_gene: TRBJ1-1
d_gene: NA
abundance: NA
v_gene: TRBV6-2/TRBV6-3
CDR3nt: TGTGCCAGCAAAAAACCGGAAGCTGAAGCTTTCTTT
CDR3aa: CASKKPEAEAFF

len: 14
j_gene: TRBJ2-3
d_gene: NA
abundance: few
v_gene: TRBV19
CDR3nt: TGTGCCAGTGGTGGGGGTGTAGCTGCCGATACGCAGTATTTT
CDR3aa: CASGGGVAADTQYF

len: 13
j_gene: TRBJ2-3
d_gene: TRBD2
abundance: NA
v_gene: TRBV6-2/TRBV6-3
CDR3nt: TGTGCCAGCCTCGGGGGGGGCCGGTATACGCAGTATTTT
CDR3aa: CASLGGGRYTQYF

len: 16
j_gene: TRBJ1-5
d_gene: TRBD1
abundance: few
v_gene: TRBV12-3/TRBV12-4
CDR3nt: TGTGCCAGCAGTTTGGGACAGGGACTTGGAAATCAGCCCCAGCATTTT
CDR3aa: CASSLGQGLGNQPQHF

len: 16
j_gene: TRBJ2-7
d_gene: NA
abundance: NA
v_gene: TRBV2
CDR3nt: TGTGCCAGCAGTGAAGCGGGAGAAGGGCTAATCTACGAGCAGTACTTC
CDR3aa: CASSEAGEGLIYEQYF

len: 15
j_gene: TRBJ2-1
d_gene: TRBD2
abundance: few
v_gene: TRBV20-1
CDR3nt: TGCAGTGCTGAGTCAGCGGGAGGGCCCGACAATGAGCAGTTCTTC
CDR3aa: CSAESAGGPDNEQFF

len: 15
j_gene: TRBJ1-1
d_gene: TRBD1
abundance: NA
v_gene: TRBV5-1
CDR3nt: TGCGCCAGCAGCTTCACAGGGGACAGGGCTACTGAAGCTTTCTTT
CDR3aa: CASSFTGDRATEAFF

len: 17
j_gene: TRBJ2-1
d_gene: TRBD1
abundance: NA
v_gene: TRBV9
CDR3nt: TGTGCCAGCAGCGTAGGTCAGGGGGTCGCAACCTACAATGAGCAGTTCTTC
CDR3aa: CASSVGQGVATYNEQFF

len: 18
j_gene: TRBJ2-1
d_gene: TRBD2
abundance: NA
v_gene: TRBV24-1
CDR3nt: TGTGCCACCAGTGGTCCGACTAGCGGGAGATGGTTGGGGAATGAGCAGTTCTTC
CDR3aa: CATSGPTSGRWLGNEQFF

len: 15
j_gene: TRBJ2-7
d_gene: NA
abundance: few
v_gene: TRBV4-2
CDR3nt: TGTGCCAGCAGCCAAGACGAGGGAGAGACCTACGAGCAGTACTTC
CDR3aa: CASSQDEGETYEQYF

len: 16
j_gene: TRBJ1-1
d_gene: NA
abundance: many
v_gene: TRBV5-1
CDR3nt: TGCGCCAGCAGCTCCGGCGGACTGGTCATGAACACTGAAGCTTTCTTT
CDR3aa: CASSSGGLVMNTEAFF

len: 14
j_gene: TRBJ2-7
d_gene: NA
abundance: NA
v_gene: TRBV20-1
CDR3nt: TGCAGTGCTAGAAAAAGGGCGGGAACCTACGAGCAGTACTTC
CDR3aa: CSARKRAGTYEQYF

len: 17
j_gene: TRBJ2-2
d_gene: TRBD2
abundance: few
v_gene: TRBV28
CDR3nt: TGTGCCAGCAGCACCCCGACTAGCGGGAAAGGGGCCGGGGAGCTGTTTTTT
CDR3aa: CASSTPTSGKGAGELFF

len: 12
j_gene: TRBJ2-4
d_gene: NA
abundance: few
v_gene: TRBV12-3/TRBV12-4
CDR3nt: TGTGCCAGCACAAGCCTAAAAAACATTCAGTACTTC
CDR3aa: CASTSLKNIQYF

len: 14
j_gene: TRBJ1-5
d_gene: NA
abundance: many
v_gene: TRBV7-8
CDR3nt: TGTGCCAGCAGCTTCGGGGGAGGGGATCAGCCCCAGCATTTT
CDR3aa: CASSFGGGDQPQHF

len: 15
j_gene: TRBJ2-1
d_gene: NA
abundance: NA
v_gene: TRBV7-9
CDR3nt: TGTGCCAGCAGCTCCTTTGCAGAGGACCTACATGAGCAGTTCTTC
CDR3aa: CASSSFAEDLHEQFF

len: 13
j_gene: TRBJ2-1
d_gene: NA
abundance: few
v_gene: TRBV25-1
CDR3nt: TGTGCCAGCAGTGAAGGACGGAACAATGAGCAGTTCTTC
CDR3aa: CASSEGRNNEQFF

len: 13
j_gene: TRBJ2-6
d_gene: NA
abundance: NA
v_gene: TRBV27
CDR3nt: TGTGCCAGCAGTTTTGAACAGGCAGGCGTCCTGACTTTC
CDR3aa: CASSFEQAGVLTF

len: 13
j_gene: TRBJ1-5
d_gene: NA
abundance: NA
v_gene: TRBV7-2
CDR3nt: TGTGCCAGCAGCGACAGACCGAATCAGCCCCAGCATTTT
CDR3aa: CASSDRPNQPQHF

len: 17
j_gene: TRBJ2-7
d_gene: NA
abundance: NA
v_gene: TRBV9
CDR3nt: TGTGCCAGCAGCGTAGGTCCAGGAAGATATTTCAGTTACGAGCAGTACTTC
CDR3aa: CASSVGPGRYFSYEQYF

len: 15
j_gene: TRBJ2-5
d_gene: TRBD2
abundance: few
v_gene: TRBV4-2
CDR3nt: TGTGCCAGCAGCCAAGATTCGGGGGGGTGGCAGACCCAGTACTTC
CDR3aa: CASSQDSGGWQTQYF

len: 14
j_gene: TRBJ2-7
d_gene: TRBD1
abundance: NA
v_gene: TRBV9
CDR3nt: TGTGCCAGCAGCGTGGGGACAGGGATCATCGAGCAGTACTTC
CDR3aa: CASSVGTGIIEQYF

len: 14
j_gene: TRBJ2-2
d_gene: NA
abundance: many
v_gene: TRBV14
CDR3nt: TGTGCCAGCAGCTCGGGACGTAGGACCGGGGAGCTGTTTTTT
CDR3aa: CASSSGRRTGELFF

len: 15
j_gene: TRBJ2-7
d_gene: TRBD1
abundance: few
v_gene: TRBV3-1
CDR3nt: TGTGCCAGCAGCCAAGTCCAACAGGGGGCTTACGAGCAGTACTTC
CDR3aa: CASSQVQQGAYEQYF

len: 15
j_gene: TRBJ2-3
d_gene: TRBD2
abundance: few
v_gene: TRBV27
CDR3nt: TGTGCCAGCAGTTTCGCGGGAGTGAGCACAGATACGCAGTATTTT
CDR3aa: CASSFAGVSTDTQYF

len: 15
j_gene: TRBJ2-7
d_gene: TRBD1
abundance: few
v_gene: TRBV6-2/TRBV6-3
CDR3nt: TGTGCCAGCAGTTCCTTTGGGACAGGGATGAGGGAGCAGTACTTC
CDR3aa: CASSSFGTGMREQYF

len: 15
j_gene: TRBJ1-2
d_gene: NA
abundance: NA
v_gene: TRBV7-2
CDR3nt: TGTGCCAGCAGCGAAAGAGGACAGACTAACTATGGCTACACCTTC
CDR3aa: CASSERGQTNYGYTF

len: 14
j_gene: TRBJ1-2
d_gene: TRBD1
abundance: NA
v_gene: TRBV25-1
CDR3nt: TGTGCCAGCACCCGGACAGGTACTAACTATGGCTACACCTTC
CDR3aa: CASTRTGTNYGYTF

len: 14
j_gene: TRBJ1-1
d_gene: NA
abundance: many
v_gene: TRBV5-1
CDR3nt: TGCGCCAGCAGCGACGTACAGGGGAACACTGAAGCTTTCTTT
CDR3aa: CASSDVQGNTEAFF

len: 14
j_gene: TRBJ2-1
d_gene: TRBD2
abundance: NA
v_gene: TRBV20-1
CDR3nt: TGCAGTGCAAAGCGGGAGAGGAGCTACAATGAGCAGTTCTTC
CDR3aa: CSAKRERSYNEQFF

len: 16
j_gene: TRBJ1-5
d_gene: NA
abundance: few
v_gene: TRBV19
CDR3nt: TGTGCCAGTAGTATAGGAGGTGGAGTGCTGAATCAGCCCCAGCATTTT
CDR3aa: CASSIGGGVLNQPQHF